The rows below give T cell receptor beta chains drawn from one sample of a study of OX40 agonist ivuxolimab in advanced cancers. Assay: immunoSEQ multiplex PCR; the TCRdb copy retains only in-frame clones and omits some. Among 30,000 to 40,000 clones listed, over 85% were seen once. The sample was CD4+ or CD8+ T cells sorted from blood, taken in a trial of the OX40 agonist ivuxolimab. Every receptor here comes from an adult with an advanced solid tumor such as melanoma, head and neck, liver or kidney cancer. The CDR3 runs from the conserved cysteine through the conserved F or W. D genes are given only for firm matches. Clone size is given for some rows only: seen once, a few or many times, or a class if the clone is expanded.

cdr3_nt: TGTGCCAGCAGCACGGGACAGTTTAATGAAAAACTGTTTTTT
cdr3_aa: CASSTGQFNEKLFF
clone_size: -
j_call: TRBJ1-4
v_call: TRBV9
d_call: TRBD1
cdr3_length: 14

cdr3_nt: TGTGCCAGCAGCCCTCGAGAGGCTCAGCCCCAGCATTTT
cdr3_aa: CASSPREAQPQHF
clone_size: -
j_call: TRBJ1-5
v_call: TRBV6-6
d_call: -
cdr3_length: 13

cdr3_nt: TGCAGCTCCCGAAGGGGGGGGGTTCGGGAGACCCAGTACTTC
cdr3_aa: CSSRRGGVRETQYF
clone_size: -
j_call: TRBJ2-5
v_call: TRBV29-1
d_call: -
cdr3_length: 14

cdr3_nt: TGTGCCAGCAGCCTGAACTCGGGGATGAACACCTTC
cdr3_aa: CASSLNSGMNTF
clone_size: -
j_call: TRBJ1-2
v_call: TRBV5-8
d_call: -
cdr3_length: 12

cdr3_nt: TGTGCCAGCAGCGGAGGGGGAGGGGCGAACACCGGGGAGCTGTTTTTT
cdr3_aa: CASSGGGGANTGELFF
clone_size: -
j_call: TRBJ2-2
v_call: TRBV11-3
d_call: -
cdr3_length: 16

cdr3_nt: TGTGCCAGCAGGCCCCATAACTATGGCTACACCTTC
cdr3_aa: CASRPHNYGYTF
clone_size: -
j_call: TRBJ1-2
v_call: TRBV25-1
d_call: -
cdr3_length: 12

cdr3_nt: TGTGCCAGCAGCTTAGCCTCACGGGGCGGTGAGCAGTTCTTC
cdr3_aa: CASSLASRGGEQFF
clone_size: once
j_call: TRBJ2-1
v_call: TRBV7-2
d_call: -
cdr3_length: 14

cdr3_nt: TGTGCCATTAGCGGGGGCTACAATGAGCAGTTCTTC
cdr3_aa: CAISGGYNEQFF
clone_size: -
j_call: TRBJ2-1
v_call: TRBV10-3
d_call: TRBD2
cdr3_length: 12

cdr3_nt: TGTGCCAGCAGCCAAGGTGACAGGGTCGAGCAGTTCTTC
cdr3_aa: CASSQGDRVEQFF
clone_size: -
j_call: TRBJ2-1
v_call: TRBV4-2
d_call: TRBD1
cdr3_length: 13

cdr3_nt: TGTGCCAGCAGCTTAGCGATGGGGTACTATGGCTACACCTTC
cdr3_aa: CASSLAMGYYGYTF
clone_size: -
j_call: TRBJ1-2
v_call: TRBV7-9
d_call: -
cdr3_length: 14

cdr3_nt: TGCGCCAGCAGCTTGGGGGAACGGGGGGAGCCCCAGCATTTT
cdr3_aa: CASSLGERGEPQHF
clone_size: -
j_call: TRBJ1-5
v_call: TRBV5-1
d_call: -
cdr3_length: 14

cdr3_nt: TGTGCCAGCAGCTTAGGGAGGGCGGCCAAAAACATTCAGTACTTC
cdr3_aa: CASSLGRAAKNIQYF
clone_size: -
j_call: TRBJ2-4
v_call: TRBV7-2
d_call: -
cdr3_length: 15

cdr3_nt: TGTGCCAGAGGACAGGAAAGCTACGAGCAGTACTTC
cdr3_aa: CARGQESYEQYF
clone_size: -
j_call: TRBJ2-7
v_call: TRBV30
d_call: TRBD1
cdr3_length: 12

cdr3_nt: TGTGCCAGAAAAAGGCTCGTGGGGGACGAGCAGTACTTC
cdr3_aa: CARKRLVGDEQYF
clone_size: -
j_call: TRBJ2-7
v_call: TRBV5-3
d_call: -
cdr3_length: 13

cdr3_nt: TGCGCCAGCAGCCAAGATTTGGCAGCGGGGCGGTCCCAGTACTTC
cdr3_aa: CASSQDLAAGRSQYF
clone_size: -
j_call: TRBJ2-5
v_call: TRBV4-3
d_call: TRBD2
cdr3_length: 15

cdr3_nt: TGTGCCAGCAGCCCTAGGGGGACAGGGGCGGGCGGGGAGCTGTTTTTT
cdr3_aa: CASSPRGTGAGGELFF
clone_size: -
j_call: TRBJ2-2
v_call: TRBV7-6
d_call: TRBD1
cdr3_length: 16

cdr3_nt: TGCGCCAGCAGCTTGAATGGACAGGGGGACACTGAAGCTTTCTTT
cdr3_aa: CASSLNGQGDTEAFF
clone_size: -
j_call: TRBJ1-1
v_call: TRBV5-1
d_call: TRBD1
cdr3_length: 15

cdr3_nt: TGTGCCAGCAGCCAAGATAAAGGGGGGGCGGGAGCATATGAGCAGTTCTTC
cdr3_aa: CASSQDKGGAGAYEQFF
clone_size: once
j_call: TRBJ2-1
v_call: TRBV4-2
d_call: -
cdr3_length: 17

cdr3_nt: TGTGCCTGGACCCCCATACTTATGAACACTGAAGCTTTCTTT
cdr3_aa: CAWTPILMNTEAFF
clone_size: -
j_call: TRBJ1-1
v_call: TRBV30
d_call: -
cdr3_length: 14

cdr3_nt: TGTGCCAGCAGTGATGGTCTAGCGGGAGACAATGAGCAGTTCTTC
cdr3_aa: CASSDGLAGDNEQFF
clone_size: -
j_call: TRBJ2-1
v_call: TRBV6-1
d_call: TRBD2
cdr3_length: 15

cdr3_nt: TGCGCCAGCAGCCAAGACTTCAGGGGTGACGAGCAGTACTTC
cdr3_aa: CASSQDFRGDEQYF
clone_size: -
j_call: TRBJ2-7
v_call: TRBV4-3
d_call: -
cdr3_length: 14

cdr3_nt: TGCGCCAGCAGCCAAGGGGACGGCCAGGGTGGCTACACCTTC
cdr3_aa: CASSQGDGQGGYTF
clone_size: -
j_call: TRBJ1-2
v_call: TRBV4-1
d_call: -
cdr3_length: 14

cdr3_nt: TGTGCCAGTAACCCGCAGGGGGCCGATGGCTACACCTTC
cdr3_aa: CASNPQGADGYTF
clone_size: -
j_call: TRBJ1-2
v_call: TRBV19
d_call: TRBD1
cdr3_length: 13

cdr3_nt: TGTGCCAGCAGCCACGGACTAAACTATGGCTACACCTTC
cdr3_aa: CASSHGLNYGYTF
clone_size: -
j_call: TRBJ1-2
v_call: TRBV11-3
d_call: -
cdr3_length: 13

cdr3_nt: TGTGCCTGGACTCATAGCTACGAGCAGTACTTC
cdr3_aa: CAWTHSYEQYF
clone_size: -
j_call: TRBJ2-7
v_call: TRBV30
d_call: -
cdr3_length: 11

cdr3_nt: TGTGCCAGCAGCTCTCTAGCGGAAGAGACCCAGTACTTC
cdr3_aa: CASSSLAEETQYF
clone_size: -
j_call: TRBJ2-5
v_call: TRBV7-6
d_call: TRBD2
cdr3_length: 13

cdr3_nt: TGTGCCAACAGCGGACAGGGCAGCACAGATACGCAGTATTTT
cdr3_aa: CANSGQGSTDTQYF
clone_size: -
j_call: TRBJ2-3
v_call: TRBV7-9
d_call: TRBD1
cdr3_length: 14

cdr3_nt: TGCGCCAGCAGCTTGGGTGGGCTAGCGGTAAACACCGGGGAGCTGTTTTTT
cdr3_aa: CASSLGGLAVNTGELFF
clone_size: -
j_call: TRBJ2-2
v_call: TRBV5-1
d_call: TRBD2
cdr3_length: 17

cdr3_nt: TGCAGCGTTGAAGAGGCTGGGACAGGCGGCTGGGGCTACACCTTC
cdr3_aa: CSVEEAGTGGWGYTF
clone_size: -
j_call: TRBJ1-2
v_call: TRBV29-1
d_call: TRBD1
cdr3_length: 15

cdr3_nt: TGTGCCAGCAGTTACGACAGCTCCTACGAGCAGTACTTC
cdr3_aa: CASSYDSSYEQYF
clone_size: -
j_call: TRBJ2-7
v_call: TRBV6-6
d_call: -
cdr3_length: 13

cdr3_nt: TGTGCCTGGAGTTGGACAGGGAAGGCGAACTATGGCTACACCTTC
cdr3_aa: CAWSWTGKANYGYTF
clone_size: once
j_call: TRBJ1-2
v_call: TRBV30
d_call: TRBD1
cdr3_length: 15

cdr3_nt: TGTGCCAGCAGTTTCCAGGGGGACAACATTCAGTACTTC
cdr3_aa: CASSFQGDNIQYF
clone_size: once
j_call: TRBJ2-4
v_call: TRBV28
d_call: TRBD1
cdr3_length: 13

cdr3_nt: TGTGCCAGCAGCCCCCCCCGGGGCGCTCCTGAAGCTTTCTTT
cdr3_aa: CASSPPRGAPEAFF
clone_size: -
j_call: TRBJ1-1
v_call: TRBV11-3
d_call: -
cdr3_length: 14

cdr3_nt: TGCGCCAGCAGCCCGACTAGCGGGAGCTACGGGGAGACCCAGTACTTC
cdr3_aa: CASSPTSGSYGETQYF
clone_size: -
j_call: TRBJ2-5
v_call: TRBV5-1
d_call: TRBD2
cdr3_length: 16

cdr3_nt: TGTGCCAGCAGTAATAGCGGGAGAACCTACGAGCAGTACTTC
cdr3_aa: CASSNSGRTYEQYF
clone_size: -
j_call: TRBJ2-7
v_call: TRBV27
d_call: TRBD2
cdr3_length: 14

cdr3_nt: TGCGCCAGCAGCTTTAGCGGGGCTAGCACAGATACGCAGTATTTT
cdr3_aa: CASSFSGASTDTQYF
clone_size: -
j_call: TRBJ2-3
v_call: TRBV5-1
d_call: TRBD2
cdr3_length: 15

cdr3_nt: TGTGCCAGCAGCTCCGGGACAGGGCGCAATGAGCAGTTCTTC
cdr3_aa: CASSSGTGRNEQFF
clone_size: once
j_call: TRBJ2-1
v_call: TRBV28
d_call: TRBD1
cdr3_length: 14

cdr3_nt: TGTGCCAGTAGAACTACGAACTATGGCTACACCTTC
cdr3_aa: CASRTTNYGYTF
clone_size: -
j_call: TRBJ1-2
v_call: TRBV19
d_call: -
cdr3_length: 12

cdr3_nt: TGTGCCAGCAGTGAGGGGGAGGGCGTGAACACTGAAGCTTTCTTT
cdr3_aa: CASSEGEGVNTEAFF
clone_size: few
j_call: TRBJ1-1
v_call: TRBV9
d_call: -
cdr3_length: 15

cdr3_nt: TGTGCCAGCAGCCAGCGGGACAGAAACACCATATATTTT
cdr3_aa: CASSQRDRNTIYF
clone_size: -
j_call: TRBJ1-3
v_call: TRBV7-2
d_call: -
cdr3_length: 13

cdr3_nt: TGCAGCGCCTCCGGGACCTTCACAGATACGCAGTATTTT
cdr3_aa: CSASGTFTDTQYF
clone_size: -
j_call: TRBJ2-3
v_call: TRBV29-1
d_call: -
cdr3_length: 13

cdr3_nt: TGTGCCAGCAGTCGGTCCCCCGCGGGAGGAACTAATGAAAAACTGTTTTTT
cdr3_aa: CASSRSPAGGTNEKLFF
clone_size: -
j_call: TRBJ1-4
v_call: TRBV5-4
d_call: -
cdr3_length: 17

cdr3_nt: TGTGCCATCAGTACTCGGACAGGTAGCGACGAGCAGTACTTC
cdr3_aa: CAISTRTGSDEQYF
clone_size: -
j_call: TRBJ2-7
v_call: TRBV10-3
d_call: TRBD1
cdr3_length: 14

cdr3_nt: TGTGCCAGCACCGGTCAAGAGACCCAGTACTTC
cdr3_aa: CASTGQETQYF
clone_size: -
j_call: TRBJ2-5
v_call: TRBV25-1
d_call: -
cdr3_length: 11

cdr3_nt: TGTGCCAGCAGTTTAACGAATCAGCCCCAGCATTTT
cdr3_aa: CASSLTNQPQHF
clone_size: few
j_call: TRBJ1-5
v_call: TRBV28
d_call: -
cdr3_length: 12

cdr3_nt: TGTGCCATCAGTGCCCCGAACACTGAAGCTTTCTTT
cdr3_aa: CAISAPNTEAFF
clone_size: -
j_call: TRBJ1-1
v_call: TRBV10-3
d_call: -
cdr3_length: 12

cdr3_nt: TGTGCCAGCAGTGCTAGCGGGTGGGGTGAGCAGTTCTTC
cdr3_aa: CASSASGWGEQFF
clone_size: -
j_call: TRBJ2-1
v_call: TRBV27
d_call: TRBD2
cdr3_length: 13

cdr3_nt: TGTGCCAGCAGTAGTAGGCGCTCGACAGGGTCAAACACCGGGGAGCTGTTTTTT
cdr3_aa: CASSSRRSTGSNTGELFF
clone_size: once
j_call: TRBJ2-2
v_call: TRBV27
d_call: TRBD1
cdr3_length: 18

cdr3_nt: TGTGCCAGCAGCTCCTCCGTGACCCTGGGCACTGAAGCTTTCTTT
cdr3_aa: CASSSSVTLGTEAFF
clone_size: -
j_call: TRBJ1-1
v_call: TRBV11-2
d_call: -
cdr3_length: 15

cdr3_nt: TGCAGTGCTGTGGGGCGGCCAGGAGCTTTCTTT
cdr3_aa: CSAVGRPGAFF
clone_size: few
j_call: TRBJ1-1
v_call: TRBV20-1
d_call: -
cdr3_length: 11

cdr3_nt: TGCGCCAGCAGCCCCCTGGAAACTGGGGCCAACGTCCTGACTTTC
cdr3_aa: CASSPLETGANVLTF
clone_size: -
j_call: TRBJ2-6
v_call: TRBV5-1
d_call: -
cdr3_length: 15

cdr3_nt: TGTGCCAGCAGCTTAGGGACAGGGGGTCCTGGCTACACCTTC
cdr3_aa: CASSLGTGGPGYTF
clone_size: -
j_call: TRBJ1-2
v_call: TRBV11-2
d_call: TRBD1
cdr3_length: 14

cdr3_nt: TGCGCCAGCAGCTTACGGACAGATACCGGGGAGCTGTTTTTT
cdr3_aa: CASSLRTDTGELFF
clone_size: -
j_call: TRBJ2-2
v_call: TRBV5-1
d_call: -
cdr3_length: 14

cdr3_nt: TGTGCCAGCAGCCAAGCTTACGAGACCCAGTACTTC
cdr3_aa: CASSQAYETQYF
clone_size: once
j_call: TRBJ2-5
v_call: TRBV14
d_call: -
cdr3_length: 12

cdr3_nt: TGTGCCAGCAGCTTTGTAGCGGGAGTGCTTAGCAATGAGCAGTTCTTC
cdr3_aa: CASSFVAGVLSNEQFF
clone_size: -
j_call: TRBJ2-1
v_call: TRBV5-4
d_call: TRBD2
cdr3_length: 16